This T cell receptor beta chain was captured in a study of T cell responses to AZD1222 COVID-19 vaccine. Study-wide background: Second doses that came at about 4 or about 12 weeks were put together.

Study conclusions and caveats: Baseline seropositives among AZD1222 recipients totaled only 5 or 6. The study found Spike-specific TCR breadth and depth rose after two AZD1222 doses.

Profiled with immunoSEQ multiplex PCR; TCRdb holds only in-frame clones, not every one. The data hold about 140,000 clones, with around 89% observed a single time. This CDR3 has 16 residues. CDR1 SGHKS and CDR2 YYEKEE come from the germline V gene (reference sequence). The V segment lost 4 bases and the J segment 4 bases; nucleotides outside the gene matches: 11. Turning to this clone: Its antigen remains unknown.

This receptor was obtained from an adult in good health. Here the sequenced sample was peripheral blood, taken on day 0 of AZD1222 vaccination. The J gene is TRBJ2-1, the V gene TRBV5-5; TRBD2 agrees at 7 bases. This chain's CDR3 is CASSQRPASGYNEQFF. CDR3 nucleotide sequence: TGTGCCAGCAGCCAACGGCCGGCTAGCGGTTACAATGAGCAGTTCTTC. The complete variable domain, with remaining parts taken from reference TRBV5-5 and TRBJ2-1, reads DAGVTQSPTHLIKTRGQQVTLRCSPISGHKSVSWYQQVLGQGPQFIFQYYEKEERGRGNFPDRFSARQFPNYSSELNVNALLLGDSALYLCASSQRPASGYNEQFFGPGTRLTVL.